The clone carrying this T cell receptor (beta chain) was seen more than once but under ten times. Its antigen is unidentified. The length of the CDR3 is 16 residues. V dropped 0 bases and J dropped 9 bases, with 20 bases sitting between them. Germline-derived CDR1 and CDR2 are SGDLS and YYNGEE. The second PCR ran roughly 6 to 11 cycles with a sample-barcoded 5' primer and J-beta primers. Each CDR3 protein gets one entry after TCRdb re-called the 5' RACE reads with MiXCR. The top ten clones hold over 15% of a sample with 790,000 or so distinct CDR3 sequences, about 45% of them seen once. These data are taken from a study of blood T cells in healthy people across ages. The study, taken as a whole, reports: Researchers said unsorted PBMCs prevented a conclusive naive versus antigen-experienced comparison. Researchers judged that diversity estimates from one million T cells fell short of true values.

Isolating PBMCs gave at least 6.5 million of these cells per sample. The TCR sequence derives from a man at least 80 years old in good health. The V and J genes are TRBV9 and TRBJ2-3; D is unresolved. The sample taken for sequencing was blood. This CDR3 is CASSVARQPHVSTQYF. The CDR3 nucleotides are TGTGCCAGCAGCGTAGCCAGGCAGCCCCACGTTTCGACGCAGTATTTT.